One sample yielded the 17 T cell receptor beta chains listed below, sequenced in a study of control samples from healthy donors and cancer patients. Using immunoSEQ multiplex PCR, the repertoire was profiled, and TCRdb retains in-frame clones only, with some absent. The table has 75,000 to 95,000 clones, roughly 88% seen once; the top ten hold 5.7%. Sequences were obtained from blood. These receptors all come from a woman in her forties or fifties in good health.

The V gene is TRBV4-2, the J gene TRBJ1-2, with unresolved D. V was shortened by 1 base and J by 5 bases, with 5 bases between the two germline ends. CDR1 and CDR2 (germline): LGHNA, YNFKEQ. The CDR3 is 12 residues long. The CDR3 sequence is CASSQGTYGYTF. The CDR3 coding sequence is TGTGCCAGCAGCCAAGGGACGTATGGCTACACCTTC.

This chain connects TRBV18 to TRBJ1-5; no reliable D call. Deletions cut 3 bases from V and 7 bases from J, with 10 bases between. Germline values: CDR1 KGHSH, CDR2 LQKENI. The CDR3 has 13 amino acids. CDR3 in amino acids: CASSPGEGQPQHF. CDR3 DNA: TGTGCCAGCTCACCGGGAGAGGGACAGCCCCAGCATTTT.

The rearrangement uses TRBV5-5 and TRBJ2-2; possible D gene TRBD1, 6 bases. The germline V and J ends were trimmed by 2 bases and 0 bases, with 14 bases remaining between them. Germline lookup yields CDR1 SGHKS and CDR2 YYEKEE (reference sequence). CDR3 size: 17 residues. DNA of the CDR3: TGTGCCAGCAGCTTTTCCTGGACAGATGCGAACACCGGGGAGCTGTTTTTT. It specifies CASSFSWTDANTGELFF.

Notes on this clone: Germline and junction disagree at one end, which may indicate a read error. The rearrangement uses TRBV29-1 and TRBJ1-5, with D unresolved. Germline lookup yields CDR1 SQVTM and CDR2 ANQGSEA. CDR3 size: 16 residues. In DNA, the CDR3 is TGCAGCGTTCAAGAGGACTCCTGGGATAGCAATCAGCCCCAGCATTTT. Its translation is CSVQEDSWDSNQPQHF.

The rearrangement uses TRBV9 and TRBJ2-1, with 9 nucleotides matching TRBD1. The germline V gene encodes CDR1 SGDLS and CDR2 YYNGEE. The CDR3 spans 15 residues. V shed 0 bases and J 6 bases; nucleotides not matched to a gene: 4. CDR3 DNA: TGTGCCAGCAGCGTAGGTGGGGGACAGGGCAATGAGCAGTTCTTC. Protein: CASSVGGGQGNEQFF.

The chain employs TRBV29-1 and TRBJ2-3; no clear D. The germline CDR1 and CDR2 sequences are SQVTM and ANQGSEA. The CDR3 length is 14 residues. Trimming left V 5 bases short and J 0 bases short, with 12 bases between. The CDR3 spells CSVRWRPSTDTQYF. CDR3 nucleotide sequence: TGCAGCGTTCGCTGGAGACCAAGCACAGATACGCAGTATTTT.

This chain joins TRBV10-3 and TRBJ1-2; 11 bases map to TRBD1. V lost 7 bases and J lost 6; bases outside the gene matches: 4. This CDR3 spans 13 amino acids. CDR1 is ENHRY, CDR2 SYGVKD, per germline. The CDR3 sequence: CAITPGQGDGYTF. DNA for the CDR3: TGTGCCATCACCCCGGGACAGGGGGATGGCTACACCTTC.

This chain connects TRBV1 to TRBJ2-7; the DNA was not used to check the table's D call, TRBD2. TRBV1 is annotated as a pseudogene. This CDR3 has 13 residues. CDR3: CTSSLAIPYEQYF. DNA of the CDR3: TGCACCAGCAGTCTAGCGATCCCCTACGAGCAGTACTTC.

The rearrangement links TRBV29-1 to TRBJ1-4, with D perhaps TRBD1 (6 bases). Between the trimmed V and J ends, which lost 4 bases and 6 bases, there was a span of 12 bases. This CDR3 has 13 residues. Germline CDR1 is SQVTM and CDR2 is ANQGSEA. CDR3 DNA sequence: TGCAGCGTTGGGCAGGGGACGTATGAAAAACTGTTTTTT. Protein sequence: CSVGQGTYEKLFF.

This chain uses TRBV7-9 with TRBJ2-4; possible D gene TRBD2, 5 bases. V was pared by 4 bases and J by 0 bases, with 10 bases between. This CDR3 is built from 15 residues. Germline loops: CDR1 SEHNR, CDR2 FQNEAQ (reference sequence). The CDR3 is CASSSGSLAKNIQYF. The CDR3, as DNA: TGTGCCAGCAGCTCGGGGTCTCTAGCCAAAAACATTCAGTACTTC.

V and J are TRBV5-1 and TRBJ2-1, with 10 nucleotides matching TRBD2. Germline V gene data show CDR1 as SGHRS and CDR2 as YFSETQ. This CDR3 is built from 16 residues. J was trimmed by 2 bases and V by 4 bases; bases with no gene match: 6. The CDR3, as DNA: TGCGCCAGCAGCGCGCATACTAGCGGGGCCTACAATGAGCAGTTCTTC. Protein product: CASSAHTSGAYNEQFF.

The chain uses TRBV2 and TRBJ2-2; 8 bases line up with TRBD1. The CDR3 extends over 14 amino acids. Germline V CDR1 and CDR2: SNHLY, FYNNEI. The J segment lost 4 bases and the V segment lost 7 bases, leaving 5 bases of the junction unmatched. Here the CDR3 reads CASNRGMSTGELFF. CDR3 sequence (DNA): TGTGCCAGCAACAGGGGGATGAGCACCGGGGAGCTGTTTTTT.

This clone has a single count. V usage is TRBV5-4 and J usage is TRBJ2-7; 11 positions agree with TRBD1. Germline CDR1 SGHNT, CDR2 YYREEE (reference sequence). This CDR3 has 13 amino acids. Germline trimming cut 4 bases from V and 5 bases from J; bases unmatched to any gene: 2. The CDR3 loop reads CASSRDRGNEQYF. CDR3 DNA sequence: TGTGCCAGCAGCCGGGACAGGGGGAACGAGCAGTACTTC.

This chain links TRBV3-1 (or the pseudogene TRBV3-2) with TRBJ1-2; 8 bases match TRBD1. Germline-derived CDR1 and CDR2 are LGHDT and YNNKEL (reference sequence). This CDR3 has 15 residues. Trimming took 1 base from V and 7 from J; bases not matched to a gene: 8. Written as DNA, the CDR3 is TGTGCCAGCAGCCAAGGTGCGGGACAGGTGGCTGGCTACACCTTC. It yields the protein CASSQGAGQVAGYTF.

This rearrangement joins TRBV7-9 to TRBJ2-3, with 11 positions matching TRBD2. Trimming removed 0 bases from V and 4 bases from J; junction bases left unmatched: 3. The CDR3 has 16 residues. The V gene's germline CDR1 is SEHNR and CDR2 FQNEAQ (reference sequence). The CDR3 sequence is CASSLALAGGPDTQYF. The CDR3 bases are TGTGCCAGCAGCTTAGCGCTAGCGGGGGGACCAGATACGCAGTATTTT.

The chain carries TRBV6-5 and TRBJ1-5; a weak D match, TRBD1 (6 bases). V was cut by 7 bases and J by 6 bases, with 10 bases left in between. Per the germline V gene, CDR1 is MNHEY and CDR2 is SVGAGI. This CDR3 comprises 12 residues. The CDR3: CASTEGGQPQHF. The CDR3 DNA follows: TGTGCCAGCACCGAAGGGGGTCAGCCCCAGCATTTT.

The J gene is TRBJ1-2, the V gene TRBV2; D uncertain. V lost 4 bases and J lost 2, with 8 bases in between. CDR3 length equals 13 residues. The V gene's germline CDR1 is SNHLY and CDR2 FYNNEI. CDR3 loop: CASSVWANYGYTF. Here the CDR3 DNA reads TGTGCCAGCAGTGTCTGGGCAAACTATGGCTACACCTTC.